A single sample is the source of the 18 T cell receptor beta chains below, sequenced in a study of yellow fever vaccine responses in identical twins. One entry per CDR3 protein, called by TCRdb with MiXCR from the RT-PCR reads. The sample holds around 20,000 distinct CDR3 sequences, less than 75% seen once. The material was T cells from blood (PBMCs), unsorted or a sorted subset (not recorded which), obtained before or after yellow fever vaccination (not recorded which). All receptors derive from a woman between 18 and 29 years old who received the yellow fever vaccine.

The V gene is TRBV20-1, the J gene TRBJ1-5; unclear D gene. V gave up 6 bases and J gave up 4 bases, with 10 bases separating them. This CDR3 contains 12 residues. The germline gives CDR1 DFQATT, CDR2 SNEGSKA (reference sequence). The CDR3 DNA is TGCAGTGCCTCGAGATCAAATCAGCCCCAGCATTTT. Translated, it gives CSASRSNQPQHF.

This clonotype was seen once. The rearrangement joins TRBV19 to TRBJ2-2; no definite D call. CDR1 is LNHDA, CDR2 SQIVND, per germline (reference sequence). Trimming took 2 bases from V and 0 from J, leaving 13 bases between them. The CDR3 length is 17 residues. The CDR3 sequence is CASSISSTASNTGELFF. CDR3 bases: TGTGCCAGTAGTATATCCAGCACGGCCTCGAACACCGGGGAGCTGTTTTTT.

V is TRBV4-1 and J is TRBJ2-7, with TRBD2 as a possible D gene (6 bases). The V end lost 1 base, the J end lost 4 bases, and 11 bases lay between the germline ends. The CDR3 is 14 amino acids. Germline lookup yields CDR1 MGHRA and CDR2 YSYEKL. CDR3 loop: CASSQVDGSYEQYF. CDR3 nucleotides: TGCGCCAGCAGCCAAGTCGACGGGAGTTACGAGCAGTACTTC.

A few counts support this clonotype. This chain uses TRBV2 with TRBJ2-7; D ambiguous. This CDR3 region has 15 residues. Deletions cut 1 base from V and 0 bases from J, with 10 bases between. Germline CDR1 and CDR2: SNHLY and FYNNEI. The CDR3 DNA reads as TGTGCCAGCAGTGAAGGGTCAGAAGTCTCCTACGAGCAGTACTTC. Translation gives CASSEGSEVSYEQYF.

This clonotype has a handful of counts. The CDR3, as DNA: TGTGCCAGCAGTCCACAGGGTGGTGGTAATCAGCCCCAGCATTTT. This translates into CASSPQGGGNQPQHF. The rearrangement joins TRBV12-3 or TRBV12-4 to TRBJ1-5, with D maybe TRBD1 (6 bases). The CDR3 runs 15 residues. Deletions cut 5 bases from V and 4 bases from J, with 15 bases between.

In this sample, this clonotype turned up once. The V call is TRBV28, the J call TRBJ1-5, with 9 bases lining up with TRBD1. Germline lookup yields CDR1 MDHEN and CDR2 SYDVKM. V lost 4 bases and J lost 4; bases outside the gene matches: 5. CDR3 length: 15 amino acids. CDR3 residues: CASSSRQGGNQPQHF. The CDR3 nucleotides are TGTGCCAGCAGTTCAAGACAGGGGGGGAATCAGCCCCAGCATTTT.

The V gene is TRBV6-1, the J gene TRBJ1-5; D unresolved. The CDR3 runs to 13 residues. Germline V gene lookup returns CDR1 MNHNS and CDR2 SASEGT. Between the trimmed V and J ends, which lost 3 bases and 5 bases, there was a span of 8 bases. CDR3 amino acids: CASSEDSHQPQHF. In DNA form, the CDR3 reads TGTGCCAGCAGTGAGGACTCCCATCAGCCCCAGCATTTT.

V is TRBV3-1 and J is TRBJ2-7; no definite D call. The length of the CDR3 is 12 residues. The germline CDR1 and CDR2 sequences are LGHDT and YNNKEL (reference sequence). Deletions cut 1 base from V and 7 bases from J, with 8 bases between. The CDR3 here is CASSQGSREQYF. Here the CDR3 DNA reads TGTGCCAGCAGCCAAGGTTCTCGGGAGCAGTACTTC.

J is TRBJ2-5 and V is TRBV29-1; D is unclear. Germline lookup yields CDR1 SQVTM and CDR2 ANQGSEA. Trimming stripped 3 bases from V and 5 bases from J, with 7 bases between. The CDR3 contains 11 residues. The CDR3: CSVDGGETQYF. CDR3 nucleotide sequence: TGCAGCGTTGACGGTGGGGAGACCCAGTACTTC.

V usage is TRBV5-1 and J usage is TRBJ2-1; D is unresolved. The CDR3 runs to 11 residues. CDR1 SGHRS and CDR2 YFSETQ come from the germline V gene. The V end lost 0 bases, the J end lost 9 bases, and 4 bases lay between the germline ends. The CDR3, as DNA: TGCGCCAGCAGCTTGGCCGGTGAGCAGTTCTTC. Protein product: CASSLAGEQFF.

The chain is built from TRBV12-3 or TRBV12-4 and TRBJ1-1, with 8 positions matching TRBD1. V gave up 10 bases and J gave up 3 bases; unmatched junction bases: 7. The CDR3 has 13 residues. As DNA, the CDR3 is TGTGCCACCAAGGACAGGGTATACACTGAAGCTTTCTTT. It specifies CATKDRVYTEAFF.

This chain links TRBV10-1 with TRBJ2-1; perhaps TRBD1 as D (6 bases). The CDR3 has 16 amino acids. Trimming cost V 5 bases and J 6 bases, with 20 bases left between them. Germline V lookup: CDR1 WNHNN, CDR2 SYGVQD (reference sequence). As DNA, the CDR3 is TGCGCCAGCAGTCCCACCCGGCAGGGGATGGGCAATGAGCAGTTCTTC. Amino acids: CASSPTRQGMGNEQFF.

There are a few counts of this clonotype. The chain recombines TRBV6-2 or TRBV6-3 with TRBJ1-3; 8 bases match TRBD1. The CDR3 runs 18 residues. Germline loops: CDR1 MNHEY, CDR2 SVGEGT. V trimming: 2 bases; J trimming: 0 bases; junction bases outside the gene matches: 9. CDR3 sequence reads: CASSYNLGQGPSGNTIYF. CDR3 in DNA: TGTGCCAGCAGTTACAATTTAGGACAGGGACCCTCTGGAAACACCATATATTTT.

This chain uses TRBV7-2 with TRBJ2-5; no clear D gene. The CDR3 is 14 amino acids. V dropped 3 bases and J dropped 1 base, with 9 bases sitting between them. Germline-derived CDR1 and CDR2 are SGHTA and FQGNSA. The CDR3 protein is CASSFLGTQETQYF. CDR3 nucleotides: TGTGCCAGCAGCTTCTTGGGAACCCAAGAGACCCAGTACTTC.

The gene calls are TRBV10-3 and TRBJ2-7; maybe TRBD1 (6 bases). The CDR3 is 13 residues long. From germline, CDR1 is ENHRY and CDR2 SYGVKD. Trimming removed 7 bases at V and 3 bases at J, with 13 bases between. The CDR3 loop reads CAITLGGIYEQYV. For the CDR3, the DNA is TGTGCCATCACCCTTGGGGGCATCTACGAGCAGTACGTC.

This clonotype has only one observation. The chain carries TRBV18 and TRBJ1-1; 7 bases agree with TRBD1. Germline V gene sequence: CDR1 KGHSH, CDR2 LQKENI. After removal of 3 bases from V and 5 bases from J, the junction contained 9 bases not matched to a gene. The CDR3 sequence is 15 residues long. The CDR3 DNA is TGTGCCAGCTCACCTCGACAGGGTCGGTTAACTGAAGCTTTCTTT. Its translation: CASSPRQGRLTEAFF.

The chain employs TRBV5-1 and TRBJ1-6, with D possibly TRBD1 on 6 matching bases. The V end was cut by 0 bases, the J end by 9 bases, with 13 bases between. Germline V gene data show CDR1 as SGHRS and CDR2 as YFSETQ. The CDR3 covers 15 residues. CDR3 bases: TGCGCCAGCAGCTTGGACAGGGCGGGTGGTTCACCCCTCCACTTT. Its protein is CASSLDRAGGSPLHF. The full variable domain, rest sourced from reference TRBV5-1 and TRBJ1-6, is KAGVTQTPRYLIKTRGQQVTLSCSPISGHRSVSWYQQTPGQGLQFLFEYFSETQRNKGNFPGRFSGRQFSNSRSEMNVSTLELGDSALYLCASSLDRAGGSPLHFGNGTRLTVT.

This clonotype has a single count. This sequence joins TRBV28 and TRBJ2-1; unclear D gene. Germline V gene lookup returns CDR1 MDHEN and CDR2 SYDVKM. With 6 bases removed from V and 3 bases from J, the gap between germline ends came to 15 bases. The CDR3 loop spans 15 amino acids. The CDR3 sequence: CASSPVHNVYNEQFF. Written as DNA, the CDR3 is TGTGCCAGCAGCCCGGTTCACAACGTCTACAATGAGCAGTTCTTC. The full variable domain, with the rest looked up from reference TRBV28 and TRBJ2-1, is DVKVTQSSRYLVKRTGEKVFLECVQDMDHENMFWYRQDPGLGLRLIYFSYDVKMKEKGDIPEGYSVSREKKERFSLILESASTNQTSMYLCASSPVHNVYNEQFFGPGTRLTVL.